This T cell receptor (beta chain) was obtained from a study of radiation and T cells in renal cell carcinoma (dated by TCRdb to the early 2020s). Study-wide context: In total, about 53 samples, comprising around 25 tumors and some 27 peripheral blood samples, were subjected to TCR beta sequencing. The final blood draw took place at 4 weeks after radiation, the same time as nephrectomy. Across all 53 samples, 4 million or so unique CDR3 nucleotide sequences encoding 2.5 million to 3 million unique CDR3 amino acid sequences were identified.

Study-wide conclusions, independent of this receptor: Dynamics of the blood repertoire were not tracked past 4 weeks after treatment. With a single-armed trial design, the study had no way to address how radiation dose or scheduling affects the TCR repertoire. Because pretreatment tumor biopsies were not available, the study could not determine whether clonotypes were already present within the tumor at baseline. In blood, the top tumor clonotypes increased between baseline and 2 weeks post-radiation and then shrank by 4 weeks, which suggests that tumor-resident clones expanded only transiently.

Reading the label with the study, this specimen's time point is: blood 4 weeks post-SBRT, at nephrectomy. The sample's treatment or condition, from its label and the paper: 15 Gy SBRT to primary tumor, nephrectomy 4 weeks later. Samples came from a clinical trial, in which primary renal cell carcinomas received 15 Gy stereotactic body radiation therapy followed by nephrectomy 4 weeks later. To track tumor-enriched clonotypes, serial peripheral blood was sampled from radiation-treated patients at baseline and at 2 weeks and 4 weeks after SBRT. Every patient's renal cell carcinoma showed clear cell pathology. Genomic DNA for TCR sequencing was prepared using the QIAamp DNA Blood Mini Kit (Qiagen). Only samples passing all quality control checks were included in the analyses. At the junction V is shortened by 4 bases and J by 1 base; bases outside the gene matches: 6. Per the germline V gene, SGHTS is the CDR1 and YDEGEE is the CDR2. From the cysteine up to the phenylalanine, the CDR3 has a length of 16 residues. The kept DNA is CDR3 alone, 48 bases in frame from the first base.

TCR beta libraries were generated from genomic DNA with the immunoSEQ kit, following the manufacturer's recommendations. For library preparation, a first multiplex PCR was performed with proprietary primers, followed by a second PCR in which unique barcodes were added, and bead cleanups were performed after each round. Each sample batch included a kit-provided positive control reaction and a negative control reaction. The final libraries were assessed on an Agilent 4200 TapeStation D1000 ScreenTape, pooled by volume, and quantified by qPCR. Sequencing ran on an Illumina NextSeq500 with a MidOutput 150-cycle cartridge, using 156 Read1 and 15 Index1 cycles with kit custom primers. The pooled library was loaded at 0.9 to 1 pM with an approximately 20% PhiX control spike-in. In the source study's methods: The vendor-processed data were analyzed in R, and a clonotype was defined as all T cells that share the same CDR3 nucleotide sequence. In the clone abundance analyses, frequencies in each sample were normalized to that sample's 10,000 most abundant clones. Public T cell clones, which averaged fewer than five per sample, were excluded before analysis. An abundance difference of at least 32-fold between compartments was the criterion for calling clonotypes tumor-enriched or baseline blood-enriched. A beta-binomial differential abundance model was used to identify clonotypes that expanded or contracted between blood time points. The Baroni-Urbani and Buser coefficient was used to measure tumor-blood repertoire similarity, and groups were compared with two-tailed Wilcoxon tests in R. TCRdb took over this immuneACCESS table, retaining in-frame rearrangements with V and J assigned. Such tables are incomplete; in checked studies, under half of the missing clones stem from an unresolved V gene, and the remainder is unexplained. V and J calls and clone size are as listed in that table; D and trimming were resolved from the DNA. Recorded for this sample are about 83,000 clones; roughly 83% of them occurred a single time. Clones ranked in the top ten supply more than 2% of the sample.

Note on this clone: Its antigen target is currently unknown. Base qualities were left out, and no much larger clone turns up one base away.

Source: blood, taken from a patient whose treatment included radiotherapy and nephrectomy. In this chain, TRBV5-8 is recombined with TRBJ2-2, and TRBD1 matches 8 of the central bases. This receptor was obtained from a woman in her fifties or sixties with renal cell carcinoma. CDR3 region: CASSPAGTGNTGELFF. At the DNA level, the sequence is TGTGCCAGCAGCCCGGCCGGGACAGGGAACACCGGGGAGCTGTTTTTT.